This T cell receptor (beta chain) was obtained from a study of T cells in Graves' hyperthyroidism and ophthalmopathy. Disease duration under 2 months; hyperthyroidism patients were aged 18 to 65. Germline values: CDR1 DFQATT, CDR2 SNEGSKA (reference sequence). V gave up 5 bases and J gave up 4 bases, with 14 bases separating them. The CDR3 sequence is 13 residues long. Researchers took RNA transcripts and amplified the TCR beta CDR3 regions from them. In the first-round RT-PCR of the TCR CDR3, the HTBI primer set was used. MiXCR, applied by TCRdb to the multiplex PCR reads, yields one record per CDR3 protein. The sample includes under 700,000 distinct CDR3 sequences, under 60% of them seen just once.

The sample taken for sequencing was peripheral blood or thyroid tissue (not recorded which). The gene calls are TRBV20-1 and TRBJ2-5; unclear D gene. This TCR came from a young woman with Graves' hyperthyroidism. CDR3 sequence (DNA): TGCAGTGCTGGGGAAGGGCCCGCAGAGACCCAGTACTTC. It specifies CSAGEGPAETQYF.